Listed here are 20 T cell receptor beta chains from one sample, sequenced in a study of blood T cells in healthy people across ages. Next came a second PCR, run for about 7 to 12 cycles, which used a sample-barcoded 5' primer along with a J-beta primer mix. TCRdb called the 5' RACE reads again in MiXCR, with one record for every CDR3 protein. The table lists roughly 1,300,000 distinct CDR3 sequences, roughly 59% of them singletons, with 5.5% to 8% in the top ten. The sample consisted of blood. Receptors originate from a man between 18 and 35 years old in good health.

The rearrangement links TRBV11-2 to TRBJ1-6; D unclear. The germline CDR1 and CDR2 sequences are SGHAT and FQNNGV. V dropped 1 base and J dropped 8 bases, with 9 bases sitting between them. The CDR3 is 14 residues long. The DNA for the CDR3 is TGTGCCAGCAGCTTAGTTGGAATTTATTCACCCCTCCACTTT. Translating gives CASSLVGIYSPLHF.

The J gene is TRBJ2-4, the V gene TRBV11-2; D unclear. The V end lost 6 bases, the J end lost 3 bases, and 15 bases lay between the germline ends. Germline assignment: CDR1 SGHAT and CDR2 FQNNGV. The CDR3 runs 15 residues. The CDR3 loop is CASRPEWVRKNIQYF. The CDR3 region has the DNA TGTGCCAGCAGGCCGGAGTGGGTACGCAAAAACATTCAGTACTTC.

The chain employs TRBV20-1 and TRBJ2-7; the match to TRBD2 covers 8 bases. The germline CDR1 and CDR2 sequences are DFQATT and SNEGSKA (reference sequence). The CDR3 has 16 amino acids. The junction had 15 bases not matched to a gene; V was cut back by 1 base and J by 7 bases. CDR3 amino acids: CSARAGAGGSRREQYF. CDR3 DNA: TGCAGTGCTAGAGCGGGGGCGGGAGGTTCTCGTCGGGAGCAGTACTTC.

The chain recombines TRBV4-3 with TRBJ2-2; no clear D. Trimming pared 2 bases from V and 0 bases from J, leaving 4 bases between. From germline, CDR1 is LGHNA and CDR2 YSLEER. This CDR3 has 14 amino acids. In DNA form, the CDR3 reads TGCGCCAGCAGCCAAATGACGAACACCGGGGAGCTGTTTTTT. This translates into CASSQMTNTGELFF.

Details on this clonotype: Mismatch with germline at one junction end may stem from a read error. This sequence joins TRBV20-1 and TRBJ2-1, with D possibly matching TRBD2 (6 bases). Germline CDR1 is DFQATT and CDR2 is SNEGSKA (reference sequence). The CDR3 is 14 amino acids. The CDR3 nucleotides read TGCAGTGCCCCGGTCGGGAGCTCCTACAATGAGCGGTTCTTC. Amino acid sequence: CSAPVGSSYNERFF.

CDR3 sequence (DNA): TGTGCGGTCTCCTACGAGCAGTACTTC. Protein: CAVSYEQYF. This chain links TRBV27 with TRBJ2-7; D call uncertain. The CDR3 totals 9 residues. The germline gives CDR1 MNHEY, CDR2 SMNVEV (reference sequence).

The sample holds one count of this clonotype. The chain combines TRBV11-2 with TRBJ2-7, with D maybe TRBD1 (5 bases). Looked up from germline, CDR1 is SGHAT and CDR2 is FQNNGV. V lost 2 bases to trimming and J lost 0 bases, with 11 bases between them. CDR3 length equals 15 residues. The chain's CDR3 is CASSLTPTVSYEQYF. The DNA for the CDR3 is TGTGCCAGCAGCTTAACCCCGACAGTCTCCTACGAGCAGTACTTC.

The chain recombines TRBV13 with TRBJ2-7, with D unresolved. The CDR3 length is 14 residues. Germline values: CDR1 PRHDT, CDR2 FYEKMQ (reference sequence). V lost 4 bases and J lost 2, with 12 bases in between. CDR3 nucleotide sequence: TGTGCCAGCAGCTGGGTGGGGTCGACCTACGAGCAGTACTTC. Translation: CASSWVGSTYEQYF. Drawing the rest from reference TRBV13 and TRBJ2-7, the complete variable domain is AAGVIQSPRHLIKEKRETATLKCYPIPRHDTVYWYQQGPGQDPQFLISFYEKMQSDKGSIPDRFSAQQFSDYHSELNMSSLELGDSALYFCASSWVGSTYEQYFGPGTRLTVT.

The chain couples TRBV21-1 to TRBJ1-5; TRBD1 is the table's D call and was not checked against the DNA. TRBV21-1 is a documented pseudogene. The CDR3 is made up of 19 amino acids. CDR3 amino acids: CASSKEGPGQGALNQPQHF. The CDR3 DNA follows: TGTGCCAGCAGCAAAGAGGGACCGGGACAGGGAGCCCTTAATCAGCCCCAGCATTTT.

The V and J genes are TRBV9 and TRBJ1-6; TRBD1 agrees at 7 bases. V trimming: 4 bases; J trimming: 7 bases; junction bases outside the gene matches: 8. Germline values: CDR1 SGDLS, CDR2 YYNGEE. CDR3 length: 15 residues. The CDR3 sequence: CASSPRGGINSPLHF. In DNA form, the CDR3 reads TGTGCCAGCAGCCCCAGGGGGGGCATAAATTCACCCCTCCACTTT.

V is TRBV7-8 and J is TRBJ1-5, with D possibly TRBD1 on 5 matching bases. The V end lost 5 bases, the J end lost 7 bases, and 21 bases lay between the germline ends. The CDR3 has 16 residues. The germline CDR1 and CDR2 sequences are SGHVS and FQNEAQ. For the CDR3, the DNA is TGTGCCAGCAGCCCCCGAGGGCAGGGCTCTAGGCAGCCCCAGCATTTT. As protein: CASSPRGQGSRQPQHF.

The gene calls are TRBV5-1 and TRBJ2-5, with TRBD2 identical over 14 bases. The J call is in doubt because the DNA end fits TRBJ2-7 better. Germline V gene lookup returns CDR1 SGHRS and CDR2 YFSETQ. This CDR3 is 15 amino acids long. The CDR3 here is CASSYGLAGGSEQYF. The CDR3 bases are TGCGCCAGCAGCTACGGACTAGCGGGAGGATCCGAGCAGTACTTC.

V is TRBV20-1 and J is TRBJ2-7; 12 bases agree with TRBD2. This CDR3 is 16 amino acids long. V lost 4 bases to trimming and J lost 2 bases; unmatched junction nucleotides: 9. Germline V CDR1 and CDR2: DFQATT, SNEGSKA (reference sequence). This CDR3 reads CSATIPASGRAYEQYF. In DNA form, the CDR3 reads TGCAGTGCTACCATCCCGGCTAGCGGGAGGGCCTACGAGCAGTACTTC.

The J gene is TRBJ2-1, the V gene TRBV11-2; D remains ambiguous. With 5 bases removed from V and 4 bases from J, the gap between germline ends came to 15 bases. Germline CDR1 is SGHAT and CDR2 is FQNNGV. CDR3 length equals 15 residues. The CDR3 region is CASSPSRMRYNEQFF. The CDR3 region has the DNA TGTGCCAGCAGCCCCAGCCGTATGCGATACAATGAGCAGTTCTTC.

The CDR3 sequence is CSAELANTDTQYF. Here the CDR3 DNA reads TGCAGTGCCGAACTAGCGAACACAGATACGCAGTATTTT. The chain has TRBV20-1 and TRBJ2-3; 7 bases agree with TRBD2. The CDR3 is made up of 13 amino acids. In germline, CDR1 is DFQATT, CDR2 SNEGSKA (reference sequence). The ends lost 6 bases at V and 2 bases at J; junction bases unmatched: 5.

CDR3 region: CASREAGGTDTQYF. The CDR3 region has the DNA TGTGCCAGCAGAGAAGCGGGGGGCACAGATACGCAGTATTTT. The rearrangement joins TRBV6-2 or TRBV6-3 to TRBJ2-3, with TRBD2 matching over 8 bases. The V and J ends lost 6 bases and 1 base, in that order; junction bases with no gene match: 3. The CDR3 runs to 14 residues. CDR1 and CDR2 from the germline V gene are MNHEY and SVGEGT.

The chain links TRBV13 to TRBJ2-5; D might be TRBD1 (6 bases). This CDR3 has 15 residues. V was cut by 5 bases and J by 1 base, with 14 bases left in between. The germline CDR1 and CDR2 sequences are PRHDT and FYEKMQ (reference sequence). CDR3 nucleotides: TGTGCCAGCAGCGGTACCGGGACAACCCAAGAGACCCAGTACTTC. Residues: CASSGTGTTQETQYF.

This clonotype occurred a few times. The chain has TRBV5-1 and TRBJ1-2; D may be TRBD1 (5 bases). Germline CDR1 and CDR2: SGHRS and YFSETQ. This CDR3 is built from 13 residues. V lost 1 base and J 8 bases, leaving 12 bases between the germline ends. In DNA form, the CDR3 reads TGCGCCAGCAGCTTGTTGGGGCCAGGAGGCTACACCTTC. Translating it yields CASSLLGPGGYTF.

CDR3 DNA sequence: TGTGCCAGCAGAGAGGGATGGGAGCAGTACTTC. Protein product: CASREGWEQYF. V gene TRBV11-2 combines with J gene TRBJ2-1; possible D gene TRBD2, 5 bases. The end of the DNA is better explained by TRBJ2-7, so the J call may be wrong. The CDR3 is 11 residues long. In germline, CDR1 is SGHAT, CDR2 FQNNGV.

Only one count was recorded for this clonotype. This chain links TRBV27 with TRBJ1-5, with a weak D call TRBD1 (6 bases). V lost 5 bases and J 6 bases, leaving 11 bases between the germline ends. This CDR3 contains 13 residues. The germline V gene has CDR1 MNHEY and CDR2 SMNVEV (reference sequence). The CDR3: CASSPGQSQPQHF. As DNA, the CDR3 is TGTGCCAGCAGTCCGGGACAAAGTCAGCCCCAGCATTTT.